A single sample is the source of the 22 T cell receptor beta chains below, sequenced in a study of T cell responses to AZD1222 COVID-19 vaccine. The method was immunoSEQ multiplex PCR; TCRdb's version includes in-frame clones alone and lacks a portion of them. The sample includes about 100,000 clones, around 87% of them seen just once. The sample was peripheral blood, taken on day 0 of MenACWY control vaccination. The receptors here all came from an adult in good health.

The chain links TRBV5-6 to TRBJ2-7, with TRBD1 as a possible D gene (5 bases). The V gene's germline CDR1 is SGHDT and CDR2 YYEEEE. CDR3 length equals 12 residues. Trimming stripped 3 bases from V and 4 bases from J, with 8 bases between. CDR3 sequence (DNA): TGTGCCAGCAGCTGGCAGGGATACGAGCAGTACTTC. This codes for CASSWQGYEQYF.

This rearrangement joins TRBV11-2 to TRBJ1-1; perhaps TRBD1 as D (6 bases). Germline assignment: CDR1 SGHAT and CDR2 FQNNGV. Trimming pared 2 bases from V and 3 bases from J, leaving 13 bases between. This CDR3 is 15 amino acids long. The DNA of the CDR3 is TGTGCCAGCAGCTTATCCGGGGGCGATCACACTGAAGCTTTCTTT. Translation gives CASSLSGGDHTEAFF.

The CDR3 DNA is TGTGCCAGCAGCCTCCCCCTCCCAGGGGGCTCCGAGCAGTACTTC. It specifies CASSLPLPGGSEQYF. This chain links TRBV3-1 (or the pseudogene TRBV3-2) with TRBJ2-7; 8 bases are a match to TRBD1. The CDR3 totals 15 residues. The V segment lost 4 bases and the J segment 6 bases; nucleotides outside the gene matches: 11. CDR1 is LGHDT, CDR2 YNNKEL, per germline (reference sequence).

Only one count was recorded for this clone. The chain combines TRBV25-1 with TRBJ2-5; D is undetermined. This CDR3 comprises 16 residues. V lost 1 base, J lost 0 bases, and 12 bases lay in between. Germline-derived CDR1 and CDR2 are MGHDK and SYGVNS. The CDR3 DNA is TGTGCCAGCAGTGAATTGGTCGGGTACGACCAAGAGACCCAGTACTTC. Translating it yields CASSELVGYDQETQYF.

The chain has TRBV4-3 and TRBJ2-7; a possible D gene is TRBD2 (6 bases). With 0 bases removed from V and 7 bases from J, the gap between germline ends came to 10 bases. This CDR3 has 13 amino acids. Per the germline V gene, CDR1 is LGHNA and CDR2 is YSLEER. CDR3 nucleotide sequence: TGCGCCAGCAGCCAAGATCCCGGGAGAGAGCAGTACTTC. The encoded protein is CASSQDPGREQYF.

The chain couples TRBV6-6 to TRBJ1-5; 7 nucleotides line up with TRBD1. This CDR3 is 15 amino acids long. The J segment lost 7 bases and the V segment lost 0 bases, leaving 6 bases of the junction unmatched. Germline values: CDR1 MNHNY, CDR2 SVGAGI (reference sequence). CDR3 sequence: CASSYSGGREQPQHF. CDR3 nucleotides: TGTGCCAGCAGTTACTCAGGGGGCAGGGAACAGCCCCAGCATTTT.

This sequence joins TRBV6-2 or TRBV6-3 and TRBJ1-5; D is ambiguous. This CDR3 is 14 amino acids long. Between the trimmed V and J ends, which lost 7 bases and 3 bases, there was a span of 13 bases. Per the germline V gene, CDR1 is MNHEY and CDR2 is SVGEGT. The CDR3 DNA follows: TGTGCCAGCACCCCCTCGGGTGACAATCAGCCCCAGCATTTT. Encoded protein: CASTPSGDNQPQHF.

The chain links TRBV18 to TRBJ1-2; 11 bases map to TRBD1. The CDR3 is made up of 15 amino acids. V was clipped by 2 bases and J by 3 bases; unmatched bases: 2. Germline V lookup: CDR1 KGHSH, CDR2 LQKENI. The CDR3, as DNA: TGTGCCAGCTCACCAAGGACAGGGGGCGACTATGGCTACACCTTC. Translation: CASSPRTGGDYGYTF.

This clone was seen only once. This chain joins TRBV7-3 and TRBJ2-2, with D perhaps being TRBD1 or TRBD2 (5 bases each). The CDR3 runs to 15 residues. Trimming pared 0 bases from V and 5 bases from J, leaving 10 bases between. In germline, CDR1 is SGHTA, CDR2 FQGTGA. The CDR3 nucleotides read TGTGCCAGCAGCTTAACCGGGGCGCGAACCGGGGAGCTGTTTTTT. Its translation is CASSLTGARTGELFF.

This chain connects TRBV6-5 to TRBJ2-3; either TRBD1 or TRBD2 may fit D (7 bases each). The CDR3 loop spans 15 amino acids. Per the germline V gene, CDR1 is MNHEY and CDR2 is SVGAGI. Trimming left V 7 bases short and J 4 bases short, with 18 bases between. DNA for the CDR3: TGTGCCAGCACCGACCAGGGGGGGGTTCCAGATACGCAGTATTTT. Encoded protein: CASTDQGGVPDTQYF.

This chain joins TRBV7-8 and TRBJ2-2; 7 nucleotides match TRBD2. The CDR3 is 13 residues long. V trimming: 6 bases; J trimming: 6 bases; junction bases outside the gene matches: 4. Germline loops: CDR1 SGHVS, CDR2 FQNEAQ. In DNA form, the CDR3 reads TGTGCCAGCAGGGGCGGGGGATCCGGGGAGCTGTTTTTT. It yields the protein CASRGGGSGELFF.

The chain couples TRBV27 to TRBJ1-2; no firm D call. Trimming took off 0 bases at V and 5 bases at J, with 13 bases between the two ends. This CDR3 is 15 amino acids long. Germline CDR1 and CDR2: MNHEY and SMNVEV (reference sequence). The CDR3 spells CASSLSGRVGYGYTF. The CDR3 nucleotides read TGTGCCAGCAGTTTATCGGGTAGGGTGGGATATGGCTACACCTTC.

V is TRBV9 and J is TRBJ1-6; TRBD1 matches at 7 bases. This CDR3 has 14 amino acids. Trimming at V came to 5 bases and at J to 7 bases, leaving 6 bases not matched to a gene. The germline V gene encodes CDR1 SGDLS and CDR2 YYNGEE. The DNA for the CDR3 is TGTGCCAGCAGTCCGGGACAGCCGAATTCACCCCTCCACTTT. This sequence encodes CASSPGQPNSPLHF.

The chain employs TRBV28 and TRBJ2-1; 14 bases map to TRBD2. CDR3 length equals 16 residues. Trimming at V came to 5 bases and at J to 8 bases, leaving 8 bases not matched to a gene. Germline CDR1 and CDR2: MDHEN and SYDVKM. The CDR3 region is CASSLPGLAGVHEQFF. CDR3 in DNA: TGTGCCAGCAGTCTCCCGGGACTAGCGGGAGTGCATGAGCAGTTCTTC.

The chain joins TRBV24-1 to TRBJ2-2; TRBD2 matches 13 bases. CDR1 is KGHDR and CDR2 is SFDVKD in the germline V gene. The length of the CDR3 is 14 residues. V dropped 10 bases and J dropped 3; count of bases not matched to a gene: 1. The chain's CDR3 is CATGTSGDTGELFF. The CDR3 coding sequence is TGTGCCACGGGGACTAGCGGGGACACCGGGGAGCTGTTTTTT.

This clone was seen a few times. The chain carries TRBV2 and TRBJ1-1; D is unclear. This CDR3 comprises 13 residues. V lost 10 bases, J lost 0 bases, and 12 bases lay in between. Germline assignment: CDR1 SNHLY and CDR2 FYNNEI. The CDR3 bases are TGTGCCACTATACAGTTCATGAACACTGAAGCTTTCTTT. The encoded protein is CATIQFMNTEAFF. Complete variable domain (other parts from reference TRBV2 and TRBJ1-1): EPEVTQTPSHQVTQMGQEVILRCVPISNHLYFYWYRQILGQKVEFLVSFYNNEISEKSEIFDDQFSVERPDGSNFTLKIRSTKLEDSAMYFCATIQFMNTEAFFGQGTRLTVV.

The chain uses TRBV7-9 and TRBJ2-5; D is ambiguous. The CDR3 extends over 13 amino acids. V gave up 3 bases and J gave up 2 bases, with 7 bases separating them. The germline V gene has CDR1 SEHNR and CDR2 FQNEAQ (reference sequence). Here the CDR3 DNA reads TGTGCCAGCAGCTTGGTCAGGCAAGAGACCCAGTACTTC. Encoded protein: CASSLVRQETQYF.

The V gene is TRBV12-3 or TRBV12-4, the J gene TRBJ1-5; no definite D call. The ends were cut back, 7 bases at V and 8 bases at J, with 12 bases in the middle. CDR3 size: 12 residues. CDR3 protein: CASTQGGKPQHF. DNA for the CDR3: TGTGCCAGCACCCAAGGAGGGAAGCCCCAGCATTTT.

This clone was seen once. The chain combines TRBV28 with TRBJ1-1; 7 bases agree with TRBD1. The V segment lost 5 bases and the J segment 5 bases; nucleotides outside the gene matches: 11. This CDR3 has 15 residues. Germline V lookup: CDR1 MDHEN, CDR2 SYDVKM. The CDR3 reads CASSPRAGGGTEAFF. DNA of the CDR3: TGTGCCAGCAGTCCAAGAGCAGGGGGAGGTACTGAAGCTTTCTTT.

This clone was counted a few times. The chain recombines TRBV11-2 with TRBJ2-2; the D gene is possibly TRBD2 (5 bases). Germline-derived CDR1 and CDR2 are SGHAT and FQNNGV. V lost 10 bases to trimming and J lost 2 bases, with 17 bases between them. This CDR3 is 15 amino acids long. CDR3 nucleotide sequence: TGTGCCACCAAAAAAATTCGGGGAAACACCGGGGAGCTGTTTTTT. Residues: CATKKIRGNTGELFF.

The chain has TRBV7-3 and TRBJ2-1; tentative D call: TRBD1 (6 bases). The germline V gene has CDR1 SGHTA and CDR2 FQGTGA. With 5 bases removed from V and 1 base from J, the gap between germline ends came to 12 bases. This CDR3 is 15 amino acids long. CDR3 in DNA: TGTGCCAGCAGCCCCGGACAGCCATCCTACAATGAGCAGTTCTTC. Its protein product is CASSPGQPSYNEQFF. Combining the CDR3 with reference TRBV7-3 and TRBJ2-1 gives the whole variable domain GAGVSQTPSNKVTEKGKYVELRCDPISGHTALYWYRQSLGQGPEFLIYFQGTGAADDSGLPNDRFFAVRPEGSVSTLKIQRTERGDSAVYLCASSPGQPSYNEQFFGPGTRLTVL.

The rearrangement links TRBV12-3 or TRBV12-4 to TRBJ2-3, with D maybe TRBD1 (6 bases). V was shortened by 5 bases and J by 6 bases, with 9 bases between the two germline ends. This CDR3 contains 12 residues. CDR3 nucleotides: TGTGCCAGCAGTCTAACAGGGGATACGCAGTATTTT. It translates to CASSLTGDTQYF.